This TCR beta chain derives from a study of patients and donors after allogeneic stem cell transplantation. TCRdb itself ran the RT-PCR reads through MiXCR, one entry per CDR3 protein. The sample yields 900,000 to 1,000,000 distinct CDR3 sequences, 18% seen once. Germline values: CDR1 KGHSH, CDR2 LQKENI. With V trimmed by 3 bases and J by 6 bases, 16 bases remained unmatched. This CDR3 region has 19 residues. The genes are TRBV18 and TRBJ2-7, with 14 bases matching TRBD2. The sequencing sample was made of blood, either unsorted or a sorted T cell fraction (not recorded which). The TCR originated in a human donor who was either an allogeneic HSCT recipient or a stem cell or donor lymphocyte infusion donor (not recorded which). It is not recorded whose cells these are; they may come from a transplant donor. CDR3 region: CASSPTPGLAGARSPEQYF. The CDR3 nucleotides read TGTGCCAGCTCACCTACGCCGGGACTAGCGGGAGCACGCTCCCCCGAGCAGTACTTC. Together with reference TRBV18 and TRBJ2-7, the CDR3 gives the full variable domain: NAGVMQNPRHLVRRRGQEARLRCSPMKGHSHVYWYRQLPEEGLKFMVYLQKENIIDESGMPKERFSAEFPKEGPSILRIQQVVRGDSAAYFCASSPTPGLAGARSPEQYFGPGTRLTVT.